This TCR beta chain was captured in a study of EBV T-cell therapy then PD-1 blockade in nasopharyngeal carcinoma. The CDR3 has 11 amino acids. V gave up 7 bases and J gave up 9 bases, with 12 bases separating them. Data came from immunoSEQ multiplex PCR; TCRdb stores just in-frame clones and leaves some out. The sample yields around 19,000 clones, about 86% seen once. On this clone itself: Its specificity is not known.

Time point noted: 266 days after commencement of treatment, after nivolumab therapy. Documented treatment: AdE1-LMPpoly-expanded autologous EBV-specific T-cell therapy followed by anti-PD-1 nivolumab. The sequencing used CD8+ T cells from blood, collected around day 300 from a patient whose treatment included autologous EBV-specific T cells and nivolumab. This TCR came from a middle-aged man with nasopharyngeal carcinoma. The chain recombines TRBV12-3 or TRBV12-4 with TRBJ1-1; D not resolved. The CDR3 region is CASTGSAKAFF. The CDR3 bases are TGTGCCAGCACTGGGAGCGCAAAAGCTTTCTTT.